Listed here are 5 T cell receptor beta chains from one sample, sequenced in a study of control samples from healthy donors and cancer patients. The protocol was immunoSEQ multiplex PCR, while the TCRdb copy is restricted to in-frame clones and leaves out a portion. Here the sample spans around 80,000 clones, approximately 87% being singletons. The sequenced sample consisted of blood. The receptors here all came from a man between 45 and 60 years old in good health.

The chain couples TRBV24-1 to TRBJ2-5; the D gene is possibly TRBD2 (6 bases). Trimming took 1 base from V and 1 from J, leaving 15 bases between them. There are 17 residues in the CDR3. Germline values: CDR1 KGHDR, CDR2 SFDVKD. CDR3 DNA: TGTGCCACCAGTGATTTATTCGGGAGTCTCTCCCAAGAGACCCAGTACTTC. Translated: CATSDLFGSLSQETQYF.

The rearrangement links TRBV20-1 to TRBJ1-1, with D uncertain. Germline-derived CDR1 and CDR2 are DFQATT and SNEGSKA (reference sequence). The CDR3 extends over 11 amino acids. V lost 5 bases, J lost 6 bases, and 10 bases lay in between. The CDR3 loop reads CSALSVPEAFF. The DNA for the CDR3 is TGCAGTGCTCTCTCTGTCCCTGAAGCTTTCTTT.

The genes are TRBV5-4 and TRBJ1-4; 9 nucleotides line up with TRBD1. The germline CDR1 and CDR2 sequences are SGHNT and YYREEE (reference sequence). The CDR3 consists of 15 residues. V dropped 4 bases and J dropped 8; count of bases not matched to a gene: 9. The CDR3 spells CASSKRQGEVEKLFF. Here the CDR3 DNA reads TGTGCCAGCAGCAAAAGACAGGGGGAAGTCGAAAAACTGTTTTTT.

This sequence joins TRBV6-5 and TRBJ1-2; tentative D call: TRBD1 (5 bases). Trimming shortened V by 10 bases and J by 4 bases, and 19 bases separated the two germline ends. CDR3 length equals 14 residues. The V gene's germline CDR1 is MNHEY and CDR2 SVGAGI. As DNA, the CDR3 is TGTGCCACTCGCGGGGGACGGGACCTCTATGGCTACACCTTC. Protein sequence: CATRGGRDLYGYTF.

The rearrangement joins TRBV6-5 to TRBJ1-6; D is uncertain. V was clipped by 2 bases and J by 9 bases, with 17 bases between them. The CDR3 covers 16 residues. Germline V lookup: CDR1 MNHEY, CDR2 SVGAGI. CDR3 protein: CASSYTGLSVGSPLHF. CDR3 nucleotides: TGTGCCAGCAGTTACACGGGGTTGAGTGTTGGTTCACCCCTCCACTTT.